This is a list of T cell receptor beta chains from one sample in a study of blood T cell repertoires in COVID-19. Here immunoSEQ multiplex PCR was the method, and the copy in TCRdb shows in-frame clones only, minus some. The top ten hold about 10% of the sample, which has about 370,000 clones, around 87% seen once. The sequencing sample was made of peripheral blood. The receptors originated from a woman younger than 45 with COVID-19, enrolled during active disease. CDR3s include the opening cysteine and the closing phenylalanine or tryptophan. The order of the fields is CDR3 protein, CDR3 DNA, clone size, J gene, V gene, D gene. The D gene is left open where the match is weak. The listing skips clone size in some rows; elsewhere it reads once, few, many or a size class.

cdr3_aa: CAWRSRGRIETQYF
cdr3_nt: TGTGCCTGGAGAAGTAGGGGGAGAATAGAGACCCAGTACTTC
clone_size: NA
j_call: TRBJ2-5
v_call: TRBV30
d_call: NA

cdr3_aa: CASSFGDRSNSPLHF
cdr3_nt: TGTGCCAGCAGTTTCGGAGACAGGAGTAATTCACCCCTCCACTTT
clone_size: few
j_call: TRBJ1-6
v_call: TRBV28
d_call: NA

cdr3_aa: CATSDSTGGDEQFF
cdr3_nt: TGTGCCACCAGTGACTCGACAGGGGGGGATGAGCAGTTCTTC
clone_size: NA
j_call: TRBJ2-1
v_call: TRBV24-1
d_call: TRBD1

cdr3_aa: CASSLDRGYTEAFF
cdr3_nt: TGTGCCAGCAGCTTGGACAGGGGGTACACTGAAGCTTTCTTT
clone_size: few
j_call: TRBJ1-1
v_call: TRBV5-8
d_call: TRBD1

cdr3_aa: CASSRQHNEQFF
cdr3_nt: TGTGCCAGCAGTCGACAGCACAATGAGCAGTTCTTC
clone_size: NA
j_call: TRBJ2-1
v_call: TRBV6-5
d_call: NA

cdr3_aa: CASSFRDLTQYF
cdr3_nt: TGTGCCAGCAGTTTCCGGGACTTGACGCAGTATTTT
clone_size: NA
j_call: TRBJ2-3
v_call: TRBV12-3/TRBV12-4
d_call: NA

cdr3_aa: CASSLAPGRGGGELFF
cdr3_nt: TGTGCCAGCAGCTTAGCGCCGGGACGAGGGGGCGGGGAGCTGTTTTTT
clone_size: once
j_call: TRBJ2-2
v_call: TRBV11-2
d_call: NA

cdr3_aa: CASSARLADYNEQFF
cdr3_nt: TGTGCCAGCAGCGCCAGACTAGCAGACTACAATGAGCAGTTCTTC
clone_size: NA
j_call: TRBJ2-1
v_call: TRBV9
d_call: TRBD2

cdr3_aa: CASSVGTYQPQHF
cdr3_nt: TGTGCCAGCAGCGTCGGGACTTATCAGCCCCAGCATTTT
clone_size: NA
j_call: TRBJ1-5
v_call: TRBV7-2
d_call: NA

cdr3_aa: CATRLNGGTEAFF
cdr3_nt: TGTGCCACCCGATTAAACGGGGGCACTGAAGCTTTCTTT
clone_size: NA
j_call: TRBJ1-1
v_call: TRBV28
d_call: NA

cdr3_aa: CASSLGGFYEQYF
cdr3_nt: TGTGCCAGCAGCCTAGGGGGTTTTTACGAGCAGTACTTC
clone_size: NA
j_call: TRBJ2-7
v_call: TRBV6-2/TRBV6-3
d_call: NA

cdr3_aa: CASSQDLGQGSYEQYF
cdr3_nt: TGCGCCAGCAGCCAAGATCTCGGACAGGGCTCCTACGAGCAGTACTTC
clone_size: NA
j_call: TRBJ2-7
v_call: TRBV4-3
d_call: TRBD1

cdr3_aa: CASSDGSANTGELFF
cdr3_nt: TGTGCCAGCAGTGACGGTAGCGCGAACACCGGGGAGCTGTTTTTT
clone_size: NA
j_call: TRBJ2-2
v_call: TRBV2
d_call: NA

cdr3_aa: CASSYLGRGYGYTF
cdr3_nt: TGCGCCAGCAGCTACCTGGGTAGGGGCTATGGCTACACCTTC
clone_size: once
j_call: TRBJ1-2
v_call: TRBV4-1
d_call: NA

cdr3_aa: CASVGQMNTEAFF
cdr3_nt: TGTGCCAGCGTAGGACAGATGAACACTGAAGCTTTCTTT
clone_size: NA
j_call: TRBJ1-1
v_call: TRBV2
d_call: NA

cdr3_aa: CASSLLASRETQYF
cdr3_nt: TGTGCCAGCAGCTTACTAGCGTCTCGGGAGACCCAGTACTTC
clone_size: NA
j_call: TRBJ2-5
v_call: TRBV7-8
d_call: NA

cdr3_aa: CASSLRQAKGSPLHF
cdr3_nt: TGTGCCAGCAGCTTGAGACAGGCAAAAGGTTCACCCCTCCACTTT
clone_size: NA
j_call: TRBJ1-6
v_call: TRBV5-6
d_call: NA

cdr3_aa: CASSQGTSVGETQYF
cdr3_nt: TGTGCCAGCAGCCAAGGGACTAGCGTGGGAGAGACCCAGTACTTC
clone_size: NA
j_call: TRBJ2-5
v_call: TRBV14
d_call: TRBD2